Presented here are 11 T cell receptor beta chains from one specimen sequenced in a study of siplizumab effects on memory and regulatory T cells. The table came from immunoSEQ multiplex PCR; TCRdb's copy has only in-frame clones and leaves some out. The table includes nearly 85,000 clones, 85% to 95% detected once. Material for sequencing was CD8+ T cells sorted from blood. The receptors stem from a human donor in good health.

The chain's CDR3 is CASSHGTRSSYEQYF. The CDR3 DNA follows: TGTGCCAGTAGTCACGGGACTAGGAGCTCCTACGAGCAGTACTTC. V usage is TRBV19 and J usage is TRBJ2-7, with 8 bases fitting TRBD2. The CDR3 is made up of 15 amino acids. Trimming at V came to 5 bases and at J to 0 bases, leaving 6 bases not matched to a gene. Germline-derived CDR1 and CDR2 are LNHDA and SQIVND (reference sequence).

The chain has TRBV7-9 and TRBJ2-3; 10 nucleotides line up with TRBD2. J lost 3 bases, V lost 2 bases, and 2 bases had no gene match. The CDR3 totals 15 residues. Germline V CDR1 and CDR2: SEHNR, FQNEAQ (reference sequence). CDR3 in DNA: TGTGCCAGCAGCTTAAGCGGGAGGGCGACAGATACGCAGTATTTT. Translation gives CASSLSGRATDTQYF.

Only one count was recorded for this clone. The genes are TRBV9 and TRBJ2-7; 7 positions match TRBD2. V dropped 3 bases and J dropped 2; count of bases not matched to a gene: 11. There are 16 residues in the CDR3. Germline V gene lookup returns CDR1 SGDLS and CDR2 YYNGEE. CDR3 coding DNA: TGTGCCAGCAGCGGAGGAGGGACTACCTCCCCCTACGAGCAGTACTTC. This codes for CASSGGGTTSPYEQYF. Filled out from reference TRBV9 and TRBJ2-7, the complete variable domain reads DSGVTQTPKHLITATGQRVTLRCSPRSGDLSVYWYQQSLDQGLQFLIQYYNGEERAKGNILERFSAQQFPDLHSELNLSSLELGDSALYFCASSGGGTTSPYEQYFGPGTRLTVT.

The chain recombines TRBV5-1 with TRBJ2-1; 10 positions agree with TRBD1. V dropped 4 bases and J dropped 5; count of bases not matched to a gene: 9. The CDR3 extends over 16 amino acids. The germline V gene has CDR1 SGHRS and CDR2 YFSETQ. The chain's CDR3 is CASSPSGTGADNEQFF. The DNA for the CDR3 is TGCGCCAGCAGCCCCTCCGGGACAGGGGCTGACAATGAGCAGTTCTTC.

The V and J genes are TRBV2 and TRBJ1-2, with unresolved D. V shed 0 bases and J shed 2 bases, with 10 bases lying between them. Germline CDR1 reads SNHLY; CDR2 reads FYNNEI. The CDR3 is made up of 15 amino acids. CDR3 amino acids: CASSEARRVNYGYTF. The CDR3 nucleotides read TGTGCCAGCAGTGAAGCTAGAAGGGTAAACTATGGCTACACCTTC.

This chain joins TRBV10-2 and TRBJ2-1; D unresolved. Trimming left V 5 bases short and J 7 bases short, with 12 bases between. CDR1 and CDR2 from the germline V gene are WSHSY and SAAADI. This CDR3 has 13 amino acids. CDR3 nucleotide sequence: TGCGCCAGCAGTTCGCTCCAAGGGAATGAGCAGTTCTTC. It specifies CASSSLQGNEQFF.

CDR3 region: CASNWVQGTLEQYF. CDR3 in DNA: TGTGCCAGCAACTGGGTCCAGGGGACTCTCGAGCAGTACTTC. V and J are TRBV28 and TRBJ2-7; either TRBD1 or TRBD2 may supply D (6 bases each). V was cut by 7 bases and J by 6 bases, with 19 bases left in between. CDR1 and CDR2 (germline): MDHEN, SYDVKM. The CDR3 contains 14 residues.

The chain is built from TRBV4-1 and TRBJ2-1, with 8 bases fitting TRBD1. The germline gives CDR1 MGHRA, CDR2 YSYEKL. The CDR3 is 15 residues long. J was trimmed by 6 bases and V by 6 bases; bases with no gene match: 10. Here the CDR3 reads CASRVEDRVPNEQFF. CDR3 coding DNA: TGCGCCAGCAGGGTAGAGGACAGGGTGCCCAATGAGCAGTTCTTC.

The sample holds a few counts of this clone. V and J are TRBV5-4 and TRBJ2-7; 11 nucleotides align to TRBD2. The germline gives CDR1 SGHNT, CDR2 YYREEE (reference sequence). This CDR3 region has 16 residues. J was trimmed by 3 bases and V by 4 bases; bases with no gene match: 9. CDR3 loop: CASSDAGTSGFYEQYF. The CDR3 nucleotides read TGTGCCAGCAGCGACGCCGGGACTAGCGGTTTCTACGAGCAGTACTTC.

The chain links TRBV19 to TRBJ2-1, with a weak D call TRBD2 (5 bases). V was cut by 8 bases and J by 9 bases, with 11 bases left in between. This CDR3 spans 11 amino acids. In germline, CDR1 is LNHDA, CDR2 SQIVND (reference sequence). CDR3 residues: CASSVGSEQFF. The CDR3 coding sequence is TGTGCCAGTTCCGTTGGGAGTGAGCAGTTCTTC.

The CDR3 coding sequence is TGTGCCAGCAGCGTAGACGACTACTCCTACGAGCAGTACTTC. This encodes CASSVDDYSYEQYF. The chain links TRBV9 to TRBJ2-7; a possible D gene is TRBD2 (5 bases). Per germline, CDR1 SGDLS and CDR2 YYNGEE. V shed 0 bases and J shed 0 bases, with 7 bases lying between them. This CDR3 spans 14 amino acids.